The present entry profiles one TCR beta chain with its context. This entry belongs to a study of T cells after yellow fever vaccination. Study as a whole: In the case of low-cell-number fractions, SMART-Seq v4 Ultra Low Input was used for preparation.

Between the trimmed V and J ends, which lost 3 bases and 1 base, there was a span of 9 bases. CDR1 is GTSNPN, CDR2 SVGIG, per germline (reference sequence). There are 13 residues in the CDR3. They built TCR cDNA with 5'RACE template switching, a step that put in a universal primer site and UMIs. TCRdb ran MiXCR on the 5' RACE reads and lists one entry per CDR3 protein. The sample contains some 320,000 distinct CDR3 sequences, about 10% of which appear only once. The sample in question was CD4+ T cells sorted from PBMCs, obtained 45 days after the yellow fever booster vaccination. The sequence was collected from a man younger than 35 who received the YFV17D yellow fever vaccine. The V and J genes are TRBV30 and TRBJ1-1, with unresolved D. The CDR3 nucleotides are TGTGCCTGGAGGGCATATCGGAACACTGAAGCTTTCTTT. The encoded protein is CAWRAYRNTEAFF.